This TCR beta chain was captured in a study of blood T cell repertoires in COVID-19. In assigning cohorts, the study relied on participant-reported clinical history. Method: immunoSEQ multiplex PCR; TCRdb's copy keeps in-frame clones and lacks some. Here the sample spans 340,000 or so clones, 70% to 90% being singletons. The length of the CDR3 is 15 residues. The germline V gene has CDR1 SGHRS and CDR2 YFSETQ. V lost 4 bases and J lost 0; bases outside the gene matches: 4. The sequencing input was PBMCs or T cells enriched from blood (not recorded which). This TCR was recovered from a woman between 35 and 50 years old with acute COVID-19. This chain connects TRBV5-1 to TRBJ2-7; 10 nucleotides agree with TRBD1. For the CDR3, the DNA is TGCGCCAGCAGCGGGACAGGGGCCCTCTCCTACGAGCAGTACTTC. This sequence encodes CASSGTGALSYEQYF.